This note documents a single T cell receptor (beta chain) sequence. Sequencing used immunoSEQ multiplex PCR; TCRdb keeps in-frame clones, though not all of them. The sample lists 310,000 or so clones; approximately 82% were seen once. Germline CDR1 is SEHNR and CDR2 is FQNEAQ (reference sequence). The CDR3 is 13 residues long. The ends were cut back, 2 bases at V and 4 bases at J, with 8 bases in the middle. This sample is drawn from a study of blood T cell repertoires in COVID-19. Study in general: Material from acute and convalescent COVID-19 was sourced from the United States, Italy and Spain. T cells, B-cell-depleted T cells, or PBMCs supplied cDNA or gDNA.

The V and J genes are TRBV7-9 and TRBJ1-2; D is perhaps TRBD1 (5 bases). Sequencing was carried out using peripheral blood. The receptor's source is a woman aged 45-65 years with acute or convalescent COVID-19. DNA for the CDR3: TGTGCCAGCAGCTTACCCCAGGGCTATGGCTACACCTTC. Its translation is CASSLPQGYGYTF.